This T cell receptor beta chain was recorded in a study of cytomegalovirus exposure and HLA in healthy donors. Study results and caveats: The authors excluded some V segments, including TRBV6-2 and TRBV6-3, as indistinguishable.

About this clone itself: Its antigen is still unknown.

Amplification used 60 Vbeta primers and 13 Jbeta primers. Clones were sequenced by immunoSEQ multiplex PCR, and TCRdb holds only the in-frame ones, with some missing. The table lists fewer than 150,000 clones, about 80% of them singletons, with 2% to 2.5% in the top ten. The CDR3 has 14 amino acids. The J segment lost 0 bases and the V segment lost 6 bases, leaving 0 bases of the junction unmatched. CDR1 and CDR2 from the germline V gene are MNHNS and SASEGT. The sample was PBMCs. The genes are TRBV6-1 and TRBJ1-3, with 9 positions matching TRBD1. The TCR originated in a man in his thirties or forties in good health and CMV-seronegative. The CDR3 DNA sequence: TGTGCCAGCAGGACAGGGGGCTCTGGAAACACCATATATTTT. This translates into CASRTGGSGNTIYF.